This TCR beta chain was sequenced during a study of blood T cell repertoires in COVID-19. Original processing notes: Estimates of nucleated cell counts were drawn from the amplification of reference gene primers. The assay was immunoSEQ multiplex PCR, and TCRdb's table has in-frame clones only and misses some. V, J and clone size derive from that table, while D and trimming were established from the DNA sequence. The sample comprises around 120,000 clones, around 90% of which are singletons, and 3.5% to 5.5% rests with the top ten. This clone was observed once. Germline V CDR1 and CDR2: LGHDT, YNNKEL (reference sequence). V trimming: 2 bases; J trimming: 6 bases; junction bases outside the gene matches: 2. The CDR3 runs to 13 residues.

The chain couples TRBV3-1 (or the pseudogene TRBV3-2) to TRBJ1-2; TRBD1 matches at 8 bases. The source is a man between 60 and 70 years old with COVID-19, enrolled during active disease. Sequences were obtained from peripheral blood. The CDR3 loop is CASSQPDRDGYTF. The CDR3 DNA reads TGTGCCAGCAGCCAACCGGACAGGGATGGCTACACCTTC.